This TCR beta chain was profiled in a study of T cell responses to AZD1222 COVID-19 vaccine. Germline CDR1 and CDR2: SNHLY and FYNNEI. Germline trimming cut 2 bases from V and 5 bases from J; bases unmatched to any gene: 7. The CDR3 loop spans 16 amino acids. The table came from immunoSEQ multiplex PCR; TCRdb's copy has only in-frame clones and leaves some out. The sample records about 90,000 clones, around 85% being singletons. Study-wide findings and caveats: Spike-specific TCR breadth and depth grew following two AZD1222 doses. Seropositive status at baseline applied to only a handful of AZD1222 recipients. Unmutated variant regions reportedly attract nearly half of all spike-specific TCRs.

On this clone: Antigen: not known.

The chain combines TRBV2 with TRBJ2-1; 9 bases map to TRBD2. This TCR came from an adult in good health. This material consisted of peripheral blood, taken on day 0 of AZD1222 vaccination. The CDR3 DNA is TGTGCCAGCAGTGAATGGGCGGGAGGGCCCCACAATGAGCAGTTCTTC. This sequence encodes CASSEWAGGPHNEQFF.